These 20 T cell receptor beta chains were all obtained from the same sample, sequenced in a study of cytomegalovirus exposure and HLA in healthy donors. Profiling relied on immunoSEQ multiplex PCR, and the TCRdb table lists in-frame clones only, not all of them. The data show 150,000 or so clones, around 84% seen once. Sequencing input: PBMCs. These receptors came from a human donor in good health.

In regard to this clone: This specimen includes other DNA sequences encoding the same CDR3. The genes are TRBV7-2 and TRBJ1-1; weak D call: TRBD1 (6 bases). From germline, CDR1 is SGHTA and CDR2 FQGNSA. The CDR3 loop spans 13 amino acids. V was clipped by 6 bases and J by 3 bases, with 11 bases between them. CDR3 loop: CASSPQGYTEAFF. The CDR3 nucleotides are TGTGCCAGCAGTCCACAGGGATACACTGAAGCTTTCTTT.

V is TRBV5-1 and J is TRBJ2-2, with TRBD1 identical over 9 bases. The CDR3 has 15 amino acids. The trim removed 2 bases at V and 7 bases at J, leaving 6 bases unmatched. Germline V lookup: CDR1 SGHRS, CDR2 YFSETQ. CDR3 in amino acids: CASSFWDRVDGELFF. DNA for the CDR3: TGCGCCAGCAGCTTTTGGGACAGGGTGGACGGGGAGCTGTTTTTT.

The rearrangement joins TRBV2 to TRBJ1-1, with 10 bases fitting TRBD1. The germline V gene encodes CDR1 SNHLY and CDR2 FYNNEI. The CDR3 loop spans 15 amino acids. J lost 0 bases, V lost 6 bases, and 4 bases had no gene match. The CDR3 nucleotides are TGTGCCAGCAGGGGGACAGGGGCTATGAACACTGAAGCTTTCTTT. Amino acids: CASRGTGAMNTEAFF. Drawing the rest from reference TRBV2 and TRBJ1-1, the complete variable domain is EPEVTQTPSHQVTQMGQEVILRCVPISNHLYFYWYRQILGQKVEFLVSFYNNEISEKSEIFDDQFSVERPDGSNFTLKIRSTKLEDSAMYFCASRGTGAMNTEAFFGQGTRLTVV.

The gene calls are TRBV19 and TRBJ2-2; D remains ambiguous. Germline V gene sequence: CDR1 LNHDA, CDR2 SQIVND (reference sequence). The CDR3 is 14 amino acids. Deletions cut 5 bases from V and 4 bases from J, with 11 bases between. For the CDR3, the DNA is TGTGCCAGTAGTGGGTGGGCGCGCACCGGGGAGCTGTTTTTT. This sequence encodes CASSGWARTGELFF. The full variable domain, completed using reference TRBV19 and TRBJ2-2, is DGGITQSPKYLFRKEGQNVTLSCEQNLNHDAMYWYRQDPGQGLRLIYYSQIVNDFQKGDIAEGYSVSREKKESFPLTVTSAQKNPTAFYLCASSGWARTGELFFGEGSRLTVL.

The chain links TRBV10-1 to TRBJ2-5; the D gene is possibly TRBD2 (7 bases). The germline V gene encodes CDR1 WNHNN and CDR2 SYGVQD (reference sequence). This CDR3 spans 14 amino acids. Trimming took 6 bases from V and 4 from J, leaving 15 bases between them. The CDR3 loop is CASSGGGSGETQYF. The CDR3 DNA reads as TGCGCCAGCAGCGGGGGCGGGAGCGGAGAGACCCAGTACTTC.

The chain couples TRBV10-1 to TRBJ2-5; D possibly corresponds to TRBD2 (5 bases). Deletions cut 0 bases from V and 2 bases from J, with 7 bases between. This CDR3 region has 14 residues. Germline assignment: CDR1 WNHNN and CDR2 SYGVQD (reference sequence). As DNA, the CDR3 is TGCGCCAGCAGTGAGTCGGGAGCACAAGAGACCCAGTACTTC. Protein product: CASSESGAQETQYF.

V is TRBV9 and J is TRBJ2-5; 7 bases fit TRBD2. Germline V gives CDR1 SGDLS, CDR2 YYNGEE. The CDR3 has 15 amino acids. J was trimmed by 5 bases and V by 0 bases; bases with no gene match: 7. In DNA form, the CDR3 reads TGTGCCAGCAGCGTAGCTTCGACTAGCCGGGAGACCCAGTACTTC. Amino acids: CASSVASTSRETQYF. The full variable domain, in which reference TRBV9 and TRBJ2-5 provide the parts outside the CDR3, is DSGVTQTPKHLITATGQRVTLRCSPRSGDLSVYWYQQSLDQGLQFLIQYYNGEERAKGNILERFSAQQFPDLHSELNLSSLELGDSALYFCASSVASTSRETQYFGPGTRLLVL.

The chain links TRBV7-9 to TRBJ2-7; TRBD1 matches at 7 bases. V lost 1 base to trimming and J lost 0 bases; unmatched junction nucleotides: 12. CDR1 SEHNR and CDR2 FQNEAQ come from the germline V gene (reference sequence). This CDR3 contains 18 residues. The CDR3 here is CASSLVLGLGTVSYEQYF. CDR3 sequence (DNA): TGTGCCAGCAGCTTAGTTCTGGGCCTCGGGACAGTCTCCTACGAGCAGTACTTC.

CDR3 residues: CAISESSSISMPGYTF. Written as DNA, the CDR3 is TGTGCCATCAGTGAGTCGTCTTCGATCTCTATGCCTGGCTACACCTTC. The rearrangement uses TRBV10-3 and TRBJ1-2; D is unresolved. V was pared by 0 bases and J by 7 bases, with 18 bases between. This CDR3 contains 16 residues. CDR1 is ENHRY, CDR2 SYGVKD, per germline.

The chain is built from TRBV7-9 and TRBJ2-7; 7 nucleotides align to TRBD1. In germline, CDR1 is SEHNR, CDR2 FQNEAQ (reference sequence). Trimming cost V 6 bases and J 4 bases; bases outside gene matches: 15. The CDR3 is made up of 16 amino acids. Here the CDR3 DNA reads TGTGCCAGCAGTCGATACCGGGACAGTGAATCGTACGAGCAGTACTTC. Protein: CASSRYRDSESYEQYF.

The chain combines TRBV6-5 with TRBJ2-6, with D possibly being TRBD1 (6 bases). V shed 6 bases and J shed 2 bases, with 11 bases lying between them. This CDR3 contains 15 residues. Germline V gene lookup returns CDR1 MNHEY and CDR2 SVGAGI. The CDR3 spells CASRPRGTGANVLTF. The CDR3 DNA reads TGTGCCAGCAGACCCAGGGGTACTGGGGCCAACGTCCTGACTTTC.

This chain uses TRBV25-1 with TRBJ2-2; 9 bases align to TRBD1. The germline CDR1 and CDR2 sequences are MGHDK and SYGVNS. The CDR3 runs 15 residues. The ends lost 3 bases at V and 5 bases at J; junction bases unmatched: 4. The DNA for the CDR3 is TGTGCCAGCAGTGAGGACAGGGGTGGAACCGGGGAGCTGTTTTTT. Protein: CASSEDRGGTGELFF.

A word on this clone: Within the sample, other DNA sequences also encode this same CDR3. The chain employs TRBV4-1 and TRBJ1-1, with 8 bases that match TRBD1. Germline CDR1 MGHRA, CDR2 YSYEKL. The CDR3 is 15 amino acids. The V gene end was trimmed by 3 bases and the J gene end by 1 base; junction bases not matched to a gene: 4. CDR3 residues: CASSHFGQGNTEAFF. The CDR3 coding sequence is TGCGCCAGCAGCCACTTCGGACAGGGGAACACTGAAGCTTTCTTT.

The genes are TRBV5-1 and TRBJ2-7, with D possibly matching TRBD2 (6 bases). The CDR3 covers 14 residues. Germline CDR1 is SGHRS and CDR2 is YFSETQ. Between the trimmed V and J ends, which lost 4 bases and 2 bases, there was a span of 13 bases. The CDR3 reads CASSQGLQTYEQYF. In DNA, the CDR3 is TGCGCCAGCAGCCAGGGACTCCAAACCTACGAGCAGTACTTC.

This clone has just a few counts. The J gene is TRBJ1-2, the V gene TRBV7-8; 7 bases are a match to TRBD1. J lost 3 bases, V lost 1 base, and 5 bases had no gene match. The V gene's germline CDR1 is SGHVS and CDR2 FQNEAQ. The CDR3 is 15 residues long. The chain's CDR3 is CASSLELTGYYGYTF. The CDR3 DNA reads as TGTGCCAGCAGCTTAGAGTTGACAGGGTACTATGGCTACACCTTC.

This clone has a single count. This chain connects TRBV9 to TRBJ1-2; D perhaps matches TRBD1 (6 bases). Trimming stripped 4 bases from V and 1 base from J, with 8 bases between. CDR3 size: 13 residues. CDR1 is SGDLS, CDR2 YYNGEE, per germline. This CDR3 reads CASSIRGNYGYTF. Written as DNA, the CDR3 is TGTGCCAGCAGCATCAGGGGTAACTATGGCTACACCTTC.

In its sample, this clone was seen a few times. The chain combines TRBV6-1 with TRBJ2-7; D is possibly TRBD1 (5 bases). V was trimmed by 2 bases and J by 2 bases, leaving 13 bases between them. The CDR3 sequence is 15 residues long. Germline loops: CDR1 MNHNS, CDR2 SASEGT. CDR3: CASSEKLGPPYEQYF. The DNA of the CDR3 is TGTGCCAGCAGTGAAAAGTTGGGGCCCCCCTACGAGCAGTACTTC.

The rearrangement joins TRBV7-2 to TRBJ1-2; D is unresolved. Germline-derived CDR1 and CDR2 are SGHTA and FQGNSA. The CDR3 is made up of 13 amino acids. With 5 bases removed from V and 2 bases from J, the gap between germline ends came to 9 bases. The CDR3 region is CASSRDTNYGYTF. The CDR3 nucleotides are TGTGCCAGCAGCCGAGACACGAACTATGGCTACACCTTC. The full variable domain, completed using reference TRBV7-2 and TRBJ1-2, is GAGVSQSPSNKVTEKGKDVELRCDPISGHTALYWYRQSLGQGLEFLIYFQGNSAPDKSGLPSDRFSAERTGGSVSTLTIQRTQQEDSAVYLCASSRDTNYGYTFGSGTRLTVV.

This rearrangement joins TRBV29-1 to TRBJ2-2; maybe TRBD1 (6 bases). This CDR3 has 14 amino acids. Germline V lookup: CDR1 SQVTM, CDR2 ANQGSEA. Trimming left V 6 bases short and J 4 bases short, with 15 bases between. The CDR3 sequence is CSVYGGAGTGELFF. In DNA form, the CDR3 reads TGCAGCGTGTATGGGGGCGCGGGCACCGGGGAGCTGTTTTTT.

The CDR3 is CASSLVWKGETQYF. CDR3 DNA sequence: TGTGCCAGCAGCTTAGTGTGGAAGGGGGAGACCCAGTACTTC. The V and J genes are TRBV7-2 and TRBJ2-5; tentative D call: TRBD1 (5 bases). The germline V gene has CDR1 SGHTA and CDR2 FQGNSA. Trimming removed 1 base from V and 5 bases from J, with 11 bases in between. The CDR3 consists of 14 residues.